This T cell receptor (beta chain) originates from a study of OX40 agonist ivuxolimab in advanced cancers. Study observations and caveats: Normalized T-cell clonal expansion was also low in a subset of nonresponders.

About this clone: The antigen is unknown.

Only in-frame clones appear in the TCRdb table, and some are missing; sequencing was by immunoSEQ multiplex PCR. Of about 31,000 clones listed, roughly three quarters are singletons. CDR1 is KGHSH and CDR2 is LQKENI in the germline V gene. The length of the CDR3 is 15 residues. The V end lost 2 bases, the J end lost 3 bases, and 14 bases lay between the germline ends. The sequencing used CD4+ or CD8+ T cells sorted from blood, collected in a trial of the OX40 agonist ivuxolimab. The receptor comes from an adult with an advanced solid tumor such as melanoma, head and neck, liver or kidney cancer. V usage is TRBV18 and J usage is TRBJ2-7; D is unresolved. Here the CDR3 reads CASSPGAALNYEQYF. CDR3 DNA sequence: TGTGCCAGCTCACCAGGTGCGGCTTTAAACTACGAGCAGTACTTC.